These 17 T cell receptor beta chains were all obtained from the same sample, sequenced in a study of shared clonotypes between healthy human individuals (dated by TCRdb to the early 2020s). Libraries came from the immunoSEQ multiplex PCR assay. The immuneACCESS repertoire file appears here via TCRdb, limited to in-frame rearrangements. These files lack a portion of the clones; in checked studies, under half of the deficit traces to unresolved V genes, and the cause of the others is not known. In this sample the table shows roughly 2 million clones, almost 96% of which occur a single time. The ten largest clones represent about 0.13% of the sample. The sequencing sample was made of naive CD4+ T cells sorted from blood. Per the publication, the cell subset or site label means: CD45RA+ positively selected. The receptors here all came from a young man in good health.

This chain joins TRBV2 and TRBJ2-7, with TRBD1 as a possible D gene (7 bases). Looked up from germline, CDR1 is SNHLY and CDR2 is FYNNEI. V lost 8 bases and J lost 3, with 11 bases in between. This CDR3 contains 12 residues. The CDR3 here is CASGQEGYEQYF. The CDR3 DNA sequence: TGTGCCAGCGGACAGGAGGGCTACGAGCAGTACTTC.

The chain recombines TRBV27 with TRBJ2-7; D remains unclear. The germline gives CDR1 MNHEY, CDR2 SMNVEV (reference sequence). This CDR3 region has 14 residues. V lost 4 bases and J lost 3, with 13 bases in between. CDR3: CASSSRAVYYEQYF. Written as DNA, the CDR3 is TGTGCCAGCAGTTCTAGGGCTGTTTACTACGAGCAGTACTTC.

The chain combines TRBV5-4 with TRBJ1-3; D call uncertain. The germline CDR1 and CDR2 sequences are SGHNT and YYREEE (reference sequence). V lost 5 bases, J lost 1 base, and 10 bases lay in between. This CDR3 contains 14 residues. CDR3 nucleotide sequence: TGTGCCAGCAGGGTGCTCGGGTCTGGAAACACCATATATTTT. Translated: CASRVLGSGNTIYF.

This chain links TRBV10-1 with TRBJ1-1; D not certain. The CDR3 loop spans 16 amino acids. The V and J ends lost 6 bases and 0 bases respectively, with 17 bases between them. Per the germline V gene, CDR1 is WNHNN and CDR2 is SYGVQD (reference sequence). The CDR3, as DNA: TGCGCCAGCAGGGGGAGGGTTCAGCCGCTGAACACTGAAGCTTTCTTT. It codes for CASRGRVQPLNTEAFF.

V usage is TRBV2 and J usage is TRBJ1-4, with a tentative D call TRBD1 (6 bases). V was trimmed by 4 bases and J by 0 bases, leaving 21 bases between them. Germline V gene data show CDR1 as SNHLY and CDR2 as FYNNEI. This CDR3 contains 19 residues. The CDR3 nucleotides are TGTGCCAGCAGTGGGGACAACTCTACCTGGTCGGCAACTAATGAAAAACTGTTTTTT. The encoded protein is CASSGDNSTWSATNEKLFF.

The rearrangement links TRBV6-5 to TRBJ1-3; D not certain. The CDR3 is made up of 12 amino acids. Germline CDR1 MNHEY, CDR2 SVGAGI. V was clipped by 6 bases and J by 9 bases, with 12 bases between them. CDR3 loop: CASSPRRGTIYF. The CDR3 nucleotides are TGTGCCAGCAGCCCCCGTCGTGGCACCATATATTTT.

A note on this clone: Within the sample, other DNA sequences also encode this same CDR3. The chain combines TRBV6-6 with TRBJ1-5; TRBD1 matches at 7 bases. With 6 bases clipped from V and 5 bases from J, the junction kept 1 base outside the gene matches. CDR3 length: 12 residues. Germline assignment: CDR1 MNHNY and CDR2 SVGAGI (reference sequence). The CDR3 sequence: CASSQGDQPQHF. CDR3 nucleotide sequence: TGTGCCAGCAGCCAGGGGGATCAGCCCCAGCATTTT.

This clone has just a few counts. V and J are TRBV29-1 and TRBJ1-1, with 9 bases matching TRBD1. CDR1 and CDR2 (germline): SQVTM, ANQGSEA. CDR3 size: 13 residues. V dropped 3 bases and J dropped 5; count of bases not matched to a gene: 4. The CDR3 sequence is CSVDGQGRTEAFF. CDR3 DNA: TGCAGCGTTGATGGACAGGGGCGGACTGAAGCTTTCTTT. Looking up the rest from reference TRBV29-1 and TRBJ1-1 gives the full variable domain: SAVISQKPSRDICQRGTSLTIQCQVDSQVTMMFWYRQQPGQSLTLIATANQGSEATYESGFVIDKFPISRPNLTFSTLTVSNMSPEDSSIYLCSVDGQGRTEAFFGQGTRLTVV.

This clone has a handful of counts. The chain recombines TRBV10-3 with TRBJ1-1; D possibly corresponds to TRBD1 (5 bases). Germline CDR1 reads ENHRY; CDR2 reads SYGVKD. V was trimmed by 7 bases and J by 2 bases, leaving 8 bases between them. The CDR3 spans 12 residues. Written as DNA, the CDR3 is TGTGCCATCACGGACATTAACACTGAAGCTTTCTTT. It is translated as CAITDINTEAFF.

This chain joins TRBV5-1 and TRBJ2-7, with unresolved D. Deletions cut 4 bases from V and 3 bases from J, with 17 bases between. CDR1 and CDR2 from the germline V gene are SGHRS and YFSETQ. This CDR3 is 15 amino acids long. The CDR3 loop is CASSQIIGLRYEQYF. In DNA, the CDR3 is TGCGCCAGCAGCCAAATTATCGGGTTACGCTACGAGCAGTACTTC.

The chain has TRBV5-1 and TRBJ1-1; D not resolved. Germline-derived CDR1 and CDR2 are SGHRS and YFSETQ. The length of the CDR3 is 14 residues. Trimming shortened V by 4 bases and J by 0 bases, and 10 bases separated the two germline ends. CDR3 sequence: CASSPTAMNTEAFF. CDR3 sequence (DNA): TGCGCCAGCAGCCCGACCGCCATGAACACTGAAGCTTTCTTT. The whole variable domain, remainder taken from reference TRBV5-1 and TRBJ1-1, is KAGVTQTPRYLIKTRGQQVTLSCSPISGHRSVSWYQQTPGQGLQFLFEYFSETQRNKGNFPGRFSGRQFSNSRSEMNVSTLELGDSALYLCASSPTAMNTEAFFGQGTRLTVV.

The chain recombines TRBV18 with TRBJ1-6, with D unclear. Trimming shortened V by 2 bases and J by 9 bases, and 17 bases separated the two germline ends. This CDR3 comprises 16 residues. Looked up from germline, CDR1 is KGHSH and CDR2 is LQKENI. CDR3 in DNA: TGTGCCAGCTCACCAAATTCTGGAGGGTTGCGTTCACCCCTCCACTTT. Translated: CASSPNSGGLRSPLHF.

The chain recombines TRBV5-7 with TRBJ2-7; 8 positions agree with TRBD2. TRBV5-7 belongs to the ORF category, with a function that is uncertain. There are 17 residues in the CDR3. V trimming: 3 bases; J trimming: 0 bases; junction bases outside the gene matches: 11. For the CDR3, the DNA is TGTGCCAGCAGCTGCTCGACTAGCGTGACGAACTCCTACGAGCAGTACTTC. Its translation is CASSCSTSVTNSYEQYF.

The chain combines TRBV19 with TRBJ2-7; D is tentatively TRBD1 or TRBD2 (5 bases each). The V gene's germline CDR1 is LNHDA and CDR2 SQIVND (reference sequence). V lost 1 base and J lost 6, with 19 bases in between. CDR3 length: 16 residues. The CDR3 region has the DNA TGTGCCAGTAGTATAGTCGCAGGCGTCGTTGGGGGCGAGCAGTACTTC. It yields the protein CASSIVAGVVGGEQYF. The full variable domain, completed using reference TRBV19 and TRBJ2-7, is DGGITQSPKYLFRKEGQNVTLSCEQNLNHDAMYWYRQDPGQGLRLIYYSQIVNDFQKGDIAEGYSVSREKKESFPLTVTSAQKNPTAFYLCASSIVAGVVGGEQYFGPGTRLTVT.

This clone was detected only once. This chain uses TRBV5-1 with TRBJ2-7; D is perhaps TRBD1 or TRBD2 (5 bases each). The CDR3 has 14 residues. Trimming removed 4 bases from V and 5 bases from J, with 16 bases in between. Germline values: CDR1 SGHRS, CDR2 YFSETQ. The CDR3 reads CASSPGTERHEQYF. DNA for the CDR3: TGCGCCAGCAGCCCCGGGACCGAACGCCACGAGCAGTACTTC.

On this clone itself: This same CDR3 is encoded by further DNA sequences in the sample. V and J are TRBV10-1 and TRBJ1-5; D not certain. CDR1 WNHNN and CDR2 SYGVQD come from the germline V gene (reference sequence). This CDR3 has 13 residues. The ends were cut back, 3 bases at V and 3 bases at J, with 6 bases in the middle. CDR3 residues: CASSEGINQPQHF. CDR3 DNA sequence: TGCGCCAGCAGTGAAGGGATCAATCAGCCCCAGCATTTT.

This sequence joins TRBV19 and TRBJ1-5; 7 nucleotides line up with TRBD1. CDR3 length: 13 amino acids. J gave up 6 bases and V 6 bases, and 5 bases lay outside the gene matches. Germline-derived CDR1 and CDR2 are LNHDA and SQIVND (reference sequence). The DNA of the CDR3 is TGTGCCAGTAGCGACAGGGTCGGTCAGCCCCAGCATTTT. Protein sequence: CASSDRVGQPQHF.